Sequencing of this T cell receptor (beta chain) was carried out in a study of T cells after yellow fever vaccination. Study-wide points: Post-booster repertoires contained most primary-vaccination clones again (approximately 95% CD4, 88% CD8). Abundant bulk-population clonotypes could contaminate the FACS-sorted repertoires. The secondary T-cell response peaked on day 5, not day 15, but was weaker.

Notes on this clonotype: No antigen is known for it.

TCR cDNA was made by 5'RACE template switching, adding a universal primer site and UMIs. TCRdb re-analysed the 5' RACE reads in MiXCR, keeping a single row per CDR3 protein. The repertoire holds 610,000 or so distinct CDR3 sequences, with 9% to 15% as singletons. This CDR3 has 11 amino acids. V lost 5 bases, J lost 13 bases, and 1 base stayed unmatched. The receptor was derived from a man aged 25-45 years who received the YFV17D yellow fever vaccine. The genes are TRBV12-3 or TRBV12-4 and TRBJ2-1, with 11 nucleotides matching TRBD2. The sample in question was PBMCs, obtained on the day of the yellow fever booster vaccination. This CDR3 is CASSTSGSQFF. The CDR3, as DNA: TGTGCCAGCAGTACTAGCGGGAGCCAGTTCTTC.